This TCR beta chain was sequenced for a study of Graves' ophthalmopathy and Graves' hyperthyroidism. Study background: Before any treatment was given, at initial diagnosis, peripheral blood was collected.

This clonotype was seen a handful of times. Trimming left V 2 bases short and J 0 bases short, with 7 bases between. The CDR3 consists of 14 residues. Amplifying from RNA transcripts, the study obtained TCR beta CDR3 regions. After a first-round RT-PCR with HTBI primers, a second-round multiplex PCR was run. TCRdb re-derived calls from the multiplex PCR reads in MiXCR, one entry per CDR3 protein. The table includes over 650,000 distinct CDR3 sequences, more than 40% detected once. Excluded: other autoimmune disease, uncontrolled infection, pregnancy or lactation. The sample comprised peripheral blood. This TCR was recovered from an adult man with Graves' ophthalmopathy. The rearrangement uses TRBV12-3 or TRBV12-4 and TRBJ1-2; possibly TRBD1 for D (5 bases). The CDR3 region has the DNA TGTGCCAGCAGTTTACGACAGACTAACTATGGCTACACCTTC. As protein: CASSLRQTNYGYTF.